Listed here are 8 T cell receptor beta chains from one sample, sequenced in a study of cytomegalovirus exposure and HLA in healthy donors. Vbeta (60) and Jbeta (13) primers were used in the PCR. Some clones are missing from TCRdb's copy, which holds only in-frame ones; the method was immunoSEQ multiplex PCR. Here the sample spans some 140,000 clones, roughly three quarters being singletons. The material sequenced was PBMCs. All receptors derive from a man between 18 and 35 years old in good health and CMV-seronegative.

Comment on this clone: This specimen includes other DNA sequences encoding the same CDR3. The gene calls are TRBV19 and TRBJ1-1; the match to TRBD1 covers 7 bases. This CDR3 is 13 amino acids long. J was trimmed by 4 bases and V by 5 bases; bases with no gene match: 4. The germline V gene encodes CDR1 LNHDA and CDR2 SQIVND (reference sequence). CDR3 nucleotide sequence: TGTGCCAGTAGTCCCCGGACAGGCACTGAAGCTTTCTTT. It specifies CASSPRTGTEAFF.

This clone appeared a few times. DNA for the CDR3: TGCGCCAGCAGCGTCAGTGCCAATGAGCAGTTCTTC. Translating it yields CASSVSANEQFF. The chain has TRBV5-1 and TRBJ2-1; no definite D call. V dropped 4 bases and J dropped 6 bases, with 8 bases sitting between them. Germline CDR1 reads SGHRS; CDR2 reads YFSETQ. CDR3 length equals 12 residues.

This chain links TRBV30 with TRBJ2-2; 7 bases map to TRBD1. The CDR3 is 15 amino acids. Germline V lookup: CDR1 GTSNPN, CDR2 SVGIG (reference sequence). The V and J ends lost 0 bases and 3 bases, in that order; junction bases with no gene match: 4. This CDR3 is CAWSVEGADTGELFF. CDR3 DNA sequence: TGTGCCTGGAGTGTTGAGGGGGCGGACACCGGGGAGCTGTTTTTT.

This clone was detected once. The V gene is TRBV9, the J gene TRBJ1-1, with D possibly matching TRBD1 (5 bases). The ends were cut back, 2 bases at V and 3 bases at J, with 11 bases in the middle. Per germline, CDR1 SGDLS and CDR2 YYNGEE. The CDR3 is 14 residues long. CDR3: CASSVNPTDTEAFF. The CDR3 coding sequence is TGTGCCAGCAGCGTCAACCCGACAGACACTGAAGCTTTCTTT.

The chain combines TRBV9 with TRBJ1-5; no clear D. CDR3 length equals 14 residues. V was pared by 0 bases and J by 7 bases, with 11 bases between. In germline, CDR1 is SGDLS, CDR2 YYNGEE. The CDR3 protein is CASSVGGGNQPQHF. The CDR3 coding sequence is TGTGCCAGCAGCGTAGGAGGAGGGAACCAGCCCCAGCATTTT.

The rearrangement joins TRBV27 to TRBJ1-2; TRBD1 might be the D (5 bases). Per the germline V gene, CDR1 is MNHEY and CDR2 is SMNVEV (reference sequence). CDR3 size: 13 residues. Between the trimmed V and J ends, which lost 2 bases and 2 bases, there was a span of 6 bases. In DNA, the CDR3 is TGTGCCAGCAGTTTAGACAGAAACTATGGCTACACCTTC. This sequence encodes CASSLDRNYGYTF.

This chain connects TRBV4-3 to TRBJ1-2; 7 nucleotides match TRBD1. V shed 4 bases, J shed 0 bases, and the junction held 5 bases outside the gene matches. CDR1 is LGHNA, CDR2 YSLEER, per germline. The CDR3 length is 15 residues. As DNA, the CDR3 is TGCGCCAGCAGCCCGGGGACAGCATCTAACTATGGCTACACCTTC. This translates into CASSPGTASNYGYTF.

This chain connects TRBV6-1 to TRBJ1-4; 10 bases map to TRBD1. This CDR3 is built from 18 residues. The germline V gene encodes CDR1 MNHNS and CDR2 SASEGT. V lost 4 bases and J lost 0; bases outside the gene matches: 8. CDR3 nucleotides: TGTGCCAGCAGTGTGGGGGGGACAGGGGTTGCAACTAATGAAAAACTGTTTTTT. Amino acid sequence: CASSVGGTGVATNEKLFF.